These 25 T cell receptor beta chains were all obtained from the same sample, sequenced in a study of beta chain features in type 1 diabetes. Expressed TCRB transcripts were sequenced, since all the RNA that had been isolated was reverse transcribed. Sequenced by immunoSEQ multiplex PCR; TCRdb stores in-frame clones only, minus some. The table has some 220,000 clones, roughly a tenth seen once; the top ten hold 1% to 1.5%. The sample was central memory CD4+ T cells from blood. The receptors here all came from a man between 18 and 29 years old in good health.

This clone turned up a few times. The chain couples TRBV18 to TRBJ2-1; 11 bases are shared with TRBD2. The germline CDR1 and CDR2 sequences are KGHSH and LQKENI. This CDR3 spans 14 amino acids. Trimming cost V 6 bases and J 3 bases; bases outside gene matches: 1. In nucleotides, the CDR3 is TGTGCCAGCTCGACTAGCGGGAACTACAATGAGCAGTTCTTC. Amino acid sequence: CASSTSGNYNEQFF.

This chain connects TRBV19 to TRBJ2-7; D ambiguous. The CDR3 totals 13 residues. Per germline, CDR1 LNHDA and CDR2 SQIVND (reference sequence). Trimming left V 4 bases short and J 3 bases short, with 10 bases between. CDR3 amino acids: CASSKGAGYEQYF. CDR3 nucleotides: TGTGCCAGTAGTAAGGGTGCAGGCTACGAGCAGTACTTC.

The chain combines TRBV20-1 with TRBJ1-5, with unresolved D. V was shortened by 6 bases and J by 6 bases, with 9 bases between the two germline ends. Per germline, CDR1 DFQATT and CDR2 SNEGSKA (reference sequence). CDR3 length: 11 amino acids. The CDR3 is CSAGEGQPQHF. DNA for the CDR3: TGCAGTGCGGGAGAGGGTCAGCCCCAGCATTTT.

This chain uses TRBV5-1 with TRBJ2-7, with 7 bases matching TRBD1. The CDR3 length is 15 residues. V dropped 3 bases and J dropped 6; count of bases not matched to a gene: 12. Germline CDR1 and CDR2: SGHRS and YFSETQ. CDR3 DNA sequence: TGCGCCAGCAGCTGGAAGGGGGACAGAAATGGCGAGCAGTACTTC. Protein sequence: CASSWKGDRNGEQYF.

The chain recombines TRBV2 with TRBJ2-3, with 10 bases that match TRBD2. With 3 bases clipped from V and 3 bases from J, the junction kept 6 bases outside the gene matches. The length of the CDR3 is 16 residues. Germline V lookup: CDR1 SNHLY, CDR2 FYNNEI. CDR3 sequence (DNA): TGTGCCAGCAGTGATCTAGCGGGAGTTGGGACAGATACGCAGTATTTT. Translated, it gives CASSDLAGVGTDTQYF.

The CDR3 reads CASSSSGRVYEQYF. The CDR3 DNA follows: TGTGCCAGCAGTTCTAGCGGGAGGGTCTACGAGCAGTACTTC. The V call is TRBV6-5, the J call TRBJ2-7, with 12 bases matching TRBD2. This CDR3 region has 14 residues. Germline assignment: CDR1 MNHEY and CDR2 SVGAGI. Trimming at V came to 4 bases and at J to 3 bases, leaving 1 base not matched to a gene.

This chain joins TRBV18 and TRBJ2-1; D is unclear. Germline V lookup: CDR1 KGHSH, CDR2 LQKENI. Trimming shortened V by 0 bases and J by 5 bases, and 8 bases separated the two germline ends. CDR3 length equals 14 residues. The CDR3 DNA reads TGTGCCAGCTCACCACCGGTCGGAAACAATGAGCAGTTCTTC. Residues: CASSPPVGNNEQFF.

V gene TRBV10-3 combines with J gene TRBJ2-1; 12 bases are a match to TRBD2. V shed 3 bases and J 0 bases; nucleotides not matched to a gene: 15. Germline V lookup: CDR1 ENHRY, CDR2 SYGVKD. The CDR3 extends over 21 amino acids. This CDR3 is CAISDPKTSGRGWGSYNEQFF. As DNA, the CDR3 is TGTGCCATCAGTGACCCTAAGACTAGCGGGAGAGGTTGGGGCTCCTACAATGAGCAGTTCTTC.

There are a few counts of this clone. The chain is built from TRBV18 and TRBJ2-7, with a weak D call TRBD2 (5 bases). V lost 1 base to trimming and J lost 1 base, with 11 bases between them. Per the germline V gene, CDR1 is KGHSH and CDR2 is LQKENI. This CDR3 is 15 amino acids long. The CDR3 region is CASSPQRASSYEQYF. The CDR3 DNA reads TGTGCCAGCTCACCACAGAGGGCATCTTCCTACGAGCAGTACTTC.

This clone has more than one count but fewer than ten. J is TRBJ2-3 and V is TRBV6-1; D is uncertain. This CDR3 has 15 residues. Germline values: CDR1 MNHNS, CDR2 SASEGT. V was cut by 2 bases and J by 1 base, with 10 bases left in between. The CDR3 loop reads CASSEFGPRTDTQYF. DNA for the CDR3: TGTGCCAGCAGTGAATTTGGGCCTCGCACAGATACGCAGTATTTT.

The J gene is TRBJ2-7, the V gene TRBV15; D is possibly TRBD1 or TRBD2 (5 bases each). V was shortened by 3 bases and J by 4 bases, with 16 bases between the two germline ends. This CDR3 has 15 residues. Germline V gene sequence: CDR1 LNHNV, CDR2 YYDKDF (reference sequence). The CDR3 is CATSSQWGLSYEQYF. The CDR3 DNA reads as TGTGCCACCAGCAGCCAATGGGGGTTGTCGTACGAGCAGTACTTC.

The chain couples TRBV2 to TRBJ2-1, with D perhaps being TRBD1 or TRBD2 (5 bases each). Germline lookup yields CDR1 SNHLY and CDR2 FYNNEI. V was cut by 6 bases and J by 0 bases, with 15 bases left in between. The CDR3 length is 16 residues. CDR3 sequence: CASSRVGASSYNEQFF. The CDR3 coding sequence is TGTGCCAGCAGCCGAGTCGGGGCGAGCTCCTACAATGAGCAGTTCTTC.

The chain has TRBV19 and TRBJ1-2; 7 nucleotides agree with TRBD1. This CDR3 contains 15 residues. V lost 9 bases, J lost 3 bases, and 13 bases stayed unmatched. Per the germline V gene, CDR1 is LNHDA and CDR2 is SQIVND (reference sequence). CDR3 residues: CASTTGPGGHYGYTF. The CDR3 DNA is TGTGCCAGCACCACGGGCCCAGGGGGACACTATGGCTACACCTTC.

This clone was observed a few times. The chain links TRBV29-1 to TRBJ1-3; 7 positions agree with TRBD1. Unmatched junction bases numbered 13, after V lost 7 bases and J lost 4 bases. This CDR3 has 15 amino acids. CDR1 and CDR2 from the germline V gene are SQVTM and ANQGSEA. The CDR3 spells CSAGGGIIPGNTIYF. The CDR3 bases are TGCAGCGCGGGAGGGGGCATAATCCCCGGAAACACCATATATTTT.

In nucleotides, the CDR3 is TGTGCCAGCAGTCCCCAGGGGGGGCTCGTTGAGAAGACCCAGTACTTC. Its protein product is CASSPQGGLVEKTQYF. V gene TRBV28 combines with J gene TRBJ2-5; D tentatively reads TRBD1 or TRBD2 (7 bases each). Between the trimmed V and J ends, which lost 5 bases and 6 bases, there was a span of 22 bases. Germline V gene lookup returns CDR1 MDHEN and CDR2 SYDVKM. There are 16 residues in the CDR3.

This chain uses TRBV9 with TRBJ2-3, with 13 positions matching TRBD2. Per germline, CDR1 SGDLS and CDR2 YYNGEE. V dropped 0 bases and J dropped 4; count of bases not matched to a gene: 2. The CDR3 length is 16 residues. The CDR3 reads CASSVGTSGSADTQYF. The DNA of the CDR3 is TGTGCCAGCAGCGTAGGGACTAGCGGGAGTGCAGATACGCAGTATTTT. The whole variable domain, remainder taken from reference TRBV9 and TRBJ2-3, is DSGVTQTPKHLITATGQRVTLRCSPRSGDLSVYWYQQSLDQGLQFLIQYYNGEERAKGNILERFSAQQFPDLHSELNLSSLELGDSALYFCASSVGTSGSADTQYFGPGTRLTVL.

For this clone: Other DNA sequences in the same sample also yield this CDR3. The chain has TRBV20-1 and TRBJ2-5; the D is unclear. This CDR3 has 11 residues. CDR1 and CDR2 from the germline V gene are DFQATT and SNEGSKA (reference sequence). Trimming shortened V by 3 bases and J by 5 bases, and 7 bases separated the two germline ends. CDR3 nucleotide sequence: TGCAGTGCTAGTTTTAGGGAGACCCAGTACTTC. Encoded protein: CSASFRETQYF.

This clone appeared a few times. This chain links TRBV6-5 with TRBJ2-2; 14 bases fit TRBD2. V dropped 5 bases and J dropped 6; count of bases not matched to a gene: 2. This CDR3 has 15 residues. Looked up from germline, CDR1 is MNHEY and CDR2 is SVGAGI. The CDR3 here is CASSRTSGRPGELFF. The DNA of the CDR3 is TGTGCCAGCAGTCGGACTAGCGGGAGGCCCGGGGAGCTGTTTTTT.

The table lists this clone with many counts. This chain links TRBV7-2 with TRBJ2-6; D possibly corresponds to TRBD1 (5 bases). The CDR3 is 15 amino acids. The germline gives CDR1 SGHTA, CDR2 FQGNSA. V gave up 4 bases and J gave up 4 bases, with 11 bases separating them. The CDR3 region is CASSSGPAGANVLTF. In DNA, the CDR3 is TGTGCCAGCAGCTCAGGGCCTGCAGGGGCCAACGTCCTGACTTTC.

The chain recombines TRBV28 with TRBJ2-3, with D possibly being TRBD1 or TRBD2 (5 bases each). The length of the CDR3 is 14 residues. Trimming removed 4 bases from V and 7 bases from J, with 15 bases in between. Germline loops: CDR1 MDHEN, CDR2 SYDVKM. CDR3 residues: CASSSGTTRYTQYF. In DNA, the CDR3 is TGTGCCAGCAGTTCAGGGACCACCCGGTATACGCAGTATTTT.

This clone was found many times. The chain has TRBV2 and TRBJ2-3, with D perhaps matching TRBD2 (5 bases). The CDR3 length is 13 residues. Deletions cut 1 base from V and 5 bases from J, with 7 bases between. CDR1 is SNHLY and CDR2 is FYNNEI in the germline V gene. The CDR3, as DNA: TGTGCCAGCAGTGAAGGTCGGGGAGATACGCAGTATTTT. Protein sequence: CASSEGRGDTQYF.

This clone was counted between two and nine times. The chain has TRBV27 and TRBJ2-1; 7 positions agree with TRBD2. This CDR3 is built from 16 residues. V gave up 2 bases and J gave up 0 bases; unmatched junction bases: 4. The germline gives CDR1 MNHEY, CDR2 SMNVEV (reference sequence). CDR3 DNA: TGTGCCAGCAGTTTACTTCTAGCGGTCTCCTACAATGAGCAGTTCTTC. This gives the protein CASSLLLAVSYNEQFF.

This clone was picked up a small number of times. One base away lies a much larger clone, so this may be a sequencing read error. This sample also contains other DNA sequences that code for the same CDR3. The chain uses TRBV10-3 and TRBJ2-1; 9 bases fit TRBD2. Germline V lookup: CDR1 ENHRY, CDR2 SYGVKD. CDR3 length: 17 amino acids. V was pared by 0 bases and J by 9 bases, with 12 bases of the junction left unmatched. This CDR3 reads CAISESVLLAGGTEQFF. The CDR3 nucleotides read TGTGCCATCAGTGAGTCGGTGCTTTTGGCGGGAGGGACTGAGCAGTTCTTC.

The sample holds a few counts of this clone. The chain recombines TRBV19 with TRBJ1-5; TRBD1 is a possible D gene (5 bases). V was pared by 7 bases and J by 4 bases, with 14 bases between. Germline values: CDR1 LNHDA, CDR2 SQIVND (reference sequence). The CDR3 has 14 residues. The CDR3 coding sequence is TGTGCCAGTACCCCAGGTCGGGGGAATCAGCCCCAGCATTTT. Translation gives CASTPGRGNQPQHF.

The chain uses TRBV7-8 and TRBJ2-3, with TRBD1 identical over 10 bases. The germline CDR1 and CDR2 sequences are SGHVS and FQNEAQ. This CDR3 region has 14 residues. Germline trimming cut 5 bases from V and 6 bases from J; bases unmatched to any gene: 5. CDR3 protein: CASSPGTGEDTQYF. Here the CDR3 DNA reads TGTGCCAGCAGCCCGGGGACAGGGGAGGATACGCAGTATTTT.